The rows below give T cell receptor beta chains drawn from one sample of a study of blood T cells in healthy people across ages. TCRdb reanalysed the 5' RACE reads using MiXCR and keeps one entry per CDR3 protein. The sample yields some 790,000 distinct CDR3 sequences, 29% seen once. The sample taken for sequencing was blood. These receptors were taken from a woman aged 80 or older in good health. Each CDR3 is given with its conserved first and last residue. A D gene is named only where the DNA matches it firmly. Clone size is not always given. Where it is, it says once, few, many or a class for expanded clones.

NA	TRBV30	TRBJ2-1	NA	TGTGCCTGGGGGGTCTTCGGATCCTACAATGAGCAGTTCTTC	CAWGVFGSYNEQFF
many	TRBV29-1	TRBJ1-5	NA	TGCAGCGTTGCTACGGATAGCAATCAGCCCCAGCATTTT	CSVATDSNQPQHF
NA	TRBV12-3/TRBV12-4	TRBJ1-2	NA	TGTGCCAGCAGCCCTACCATCTATGGCTACACCTTC	CASSPTIYGYTF
NA	TRBV14	TRBJ2-2	NA	TGTGCCAGCAGCCCAGGGAGGTTCACCGGGGAGCTGTTTTTT	CASSPGRFTGELFF
many	TRBV20-1	TRBJ1-4	NA	TGCAGTGCTAGTCAGGGACCCCGGGAACTGTTTTTT	CSASQGPRELFF
NA	TRBV18	TRBJ2-7	NA	TGTGCCAGCTCACAGGGCAGGACCCACGAGCAGTACTTC	CASSQGRTHEQYF
few	TRBV18	TRBJ2-3	NA	TGTGCCAGCTCACCGTCTTCGCCAGGGCTCACAGATACGCAGTATTTT	CASSPSSPGLTDTQYF
few	TRBV5-1	TRBJ1-4	NA	TGCGCCAGCAGCTTGGGCGGGGGGGCTCAAGAAAAACTGTTTTTT	CASSLGGGAQEKLFF
many	TRBV6-6	TRBJ2-4	NA	TGTGCCAGCAGTTACAGGGCCCAGGGCCAACTAGCCAAAAACATTCAGTACTTC	CASSYRAQGQLAKNIQYF
many	TRBV20-1	TRBJ2-1	NA	TGCAGTGCTAGAGATAGCCCAGGACCATACAATGAGCAGTTCTTC	CSARDSPGPYNEQFF
many	TRBV5-1	TRBJ2-5	NA	TGCGCCAGCAGCTTGGGATATGGGGGGCAAGAGACCCAGTACTTC	CASSLGYGGQETQYF
few	TRBV5-1	TRBJ2-6	TRBD1	TGCGCCAGCAGCTTGGGCGGGACAGGGTTTTCTGGGGCCAACGTCCTGACTTTC	CASSLGGTGFSGANVLTF
NA	TRBV20-1	TRBJ2-5	TRBD2	TGCAGTGCTAGAGTGGGTAGCGGGGGGCCTCTTGGAGGGACCCAGTACTTC	CSARVGSGGPLGGTQYF
many	TRBV4-3	TRBJ1-2	TRBD1	TGCGCCAGCAGCCAAGCTGAGGGACAGGGGGCTCGCGGCTACACCTTC	CASSQAEGQGARGYTF
NA	TRBV10-2	TRBJ1-1	TRBD1	TGCGCCAGCAGGCCCTCAGACAGGGAAAGCATGAACACTGAAGCTTTCTTT	CASRPSDRESMNTEAFF
NA	TRBV15	TRBJ2-1	NA	TGTGCCACCAGCAGAGACAGGGGGGCTACATCCAGCTCCTACAATGAGCAGTTCTTC	CATSRDRGATSSSYNEQFF
many	TRBV9	TRBJ2-1	TRBD2	TGTGCCAGCAGCGTAGTGGCGGGGGGGGACAATGAGCAGTTCTTC	CASSVVAGGDNEQFF
many	TRBV6-5	TRBJ2-1	TRBD1	TGTGCCAGCAGTCGGACAGGGCTGGTCTACAATGAGCAGTTCTTC	CASSRTGLVYNEQFF
many	TRBV6-5	TRBJ2-7	TRBD1	TGTGCCAGCAGTCTATCTGCCGGGACAGTCTACGAGCAGTACTTC	CASSLSAGTVYEQYF
NA	TRBV7-2	TRBJ1-2	NA	TGTGCCAGCAGTCCGGGGAGGACAGTTGGCTACACCTTC	CASSPGRTVGYTF
NA	TRBV6-5	TRBJ1-1	NA	TGTGCCAGCAGTTACTCGAATCCCCGACAGGTGGCAACTCCCTTGAACATTGAAGCTTTCTTT	CASSYSNPRQVATPLNIEAFF
NA	TRBV4-2	TRBJ1-1	NA	TGTGCCAGCAGCCAAAGCCAGGGCAGGGGAAACACTGAAGCTTTCTTT	CASSQSQGRGNTEAFF
many	TRBV20-1	TRBJ2-5	NA	TGCAGTGCTAAAGCGGTGTCCCTAGGGACCCAGTACTTC	CSAKAVSLGTQYF
NA	TRBV4-1	TRBJ2-3	NA	TGCGCCAGCGGCCACTACTCGGACCCGACTACGCAGTATTTT	CASGHYSDPTTQYF
NA	TRBV20-1	TRBJ1-2	NA	TGCAGTGCTAGGCCAAGGGGATGCGATGGCTACACCTTC	CSARPRGCDGYTF
many	TRBV6-1	TRBJ2-7	NA	TGTGCCAGCAACGGGCAGTCCTACGAGCAGTACTTC	CASNGQSYEQYF
many	TRBV29-1	TRBJ1-2	NA	TGCAGCGTTGTTGACAGCTACTATGGCTACACCTTC	CSVVDSYYGYTF
many	TRBV7-2	TRBJ2-5	TRBD1	TGTGCCAGCAGCTCCAGGACAGGGGGCTGGGAGACCCAGTACTTC	CASSSRTGGWETQYF
many	TRBV5-5	TRBJ2-3	TRBD2	TGTGCCAGCAAGACCGGGACTAGCGGGGACACAGATACGCAGTATTTT	CASKTGTSGDTDTQYF
few	TRBV7-9	TRBJ1-6	TRBD1	TGTGCCAGCAGCCCGGACAGGGGCATCGGTCGGGCCCTCCACTTT	CASSPDRGIGRALHF
NA	TRBV7-9	TRBJ2-2	NA	TGTGCCAGCAGCTTAGCTAGGAACACCGGGGAGCGGTTTTTT	CASSLARNTGERFF
few	TRBV6-1	TRBJ1-2	NA	TGTGCCAGCAGTTTTATGTATGGCTACACCTTC	CASSFMYGYTF
few	TRBV12-3/TRBV12-4	TRBJ2-3	NA	TGTGCCAGCAGTCATCGGGTGGGCGCAGATGTGGAGTATTTT	CASSHRVGADVEYF
many	TRBV12-3/TRBV12-4	TRBJ1-2	NA	TGTGCCAGCAGTCTACTTGGGGGCGCGTCGAGGGGCTACACCTTC	CASSLLGGASRGYTF
many	TRBV10-3	TRBJ2-7	NA	TGTGCCATCAGGGAAGGGCTCTCCCTCGAGCAGTACTTC	CAIREGLSLEQYF
many	TRBV20-1	TRBJ2-7	NA	TGCAGTGCTAGGAGCAGACCGTTCTCCTACGAGCAGTACTTC	CSARSRPFSYEQYF